The T cell receptor (beta chain) under discussion was sequenced for a study of early T cells in non-severe SARS-CoV-2 infection (dated by TCRdb to the early 2020s). For the study in its entirety: Because TCR sequencing relied on bulk RNA taken from unsorted whole blood, pairing of alpha and beta chains was not possible.

The CDR3 covers 13 residues, taking in both the cysteine and the phenylalanine. The DNA shown is the 39-base CDR3, in frame from base 1. The germline V gene provides CDR1 MNHEY and CDR2 SVGEGT. Trimming removed 6 bases from V and 5 bases from J, leaving 11 bases between the germline ends. In this sample, this clonotype turned up many times. Which antigen it targets is not known. Per-nucleotide qualities are absent, and no much larger clonotype sits a single base away. Set within a cohort of healthcare workers in London, UK, this nested case-control study involved weekly PCR testing of nasopharyngeal swabs along with blood sampling. Between 23 and 31 March 2020, the week of the UK lockdown, healthcare workers were enrolled and then followed up weekly for as long as 16 weeks. Results the study describes overall, beyond this receptor: VDJdb matching was skewed toward anti-spike CD8 responses, so virus-specific expansions were likely underestimated and private and CD4 specificities were missed.

Libraries were prepared through 5' RACE. This sample was sequenced with a NextSeq 500. The TCR library protocol attached unique molecular identifiers to individual cDNA molecules to correct for sequencing error and PCR bias. Both TCR alpha and beta chains were sequenced, and tight co-correlation was observed between alpha and beta sequence abundances in each sample. On the authors' methods: Decombinator V4 was used to annotate the V gene, J gene and CDR3 of the TCR sequences. TCRs were defined as expanded if a significant change between any two time points was detected under a Poisson model with p below 0.0001. TCR abundances were normalised to the total number of TCRs sequenced in each sample and reported as counts per million. TRAV1-2 paired with TRAJ12, TRAJ20 or TRAJ33 defined MAIT TCRs, while TRAV10 paired with TRAJ18 defined iNKT TCRs. VDJdb, accessed 1 November 2021, was searched for CMV, EBV and SARS-CoV-2 annotated TCRs, excluding TCRs annotated for multiple antigens. The public reads were run again by TCRdb, first through fastp at Q25 and then through MiXCR, and only productive beta chains were kept. Each CDR3 protein gets just one entry, which takes the most common genes and DNA from the rows behind it. The V and J calls reflect TCRdb's pipeline rather than the authors' work. The sample table records approximately 80,000 distinct CDR3 sequences; approximately 10% of these occur just once. The top ten clones comprise around 11% of the sample.

Sequencing was performed on whole blood, taken at baseline. The receptor was isolated from an adult who was a healthcare worker with PCR-confirmed SARS-CoV-2 infection or an uninfected control (not recorded which). Recombination joined TRBV6-2 or TRBV6-3 with TRBJ2-4; TRBD1 is a weak D gene call, 6 bases matching. The CDR3 region: CASSVNRENIQYF. The DNA sequence reads TGTGCCAGCAGCGTAAACAGGGAAAACATTCAGTACTTC.